Listed here are 26 T cell receptor beta chains from one sample, sequenced in a study of cytomegalovirus exposure and HLA in healthy donors. The PCR contained 60 Vbeta and 13 Jbeta primers. Clones were sequenced by immunoSEQ multiplex PCR, and TCRdb holds only the in-frame ones, with some missing. The sample includes 90,000 to 150,000 clones, over 60% of them seen just once. The sample consisted of PBMCs. The receptors derive from a man aged 18 to 29 in good health and CMV-seropositive.

The V and J genes are TRBV6-1 and TRBJ1-4; no definite D call. Germline V lookup: CDR1 MNHNS, CDR2 SASEGT. There are 14 residues in the CDR3. Trimming cost V 7 bases and J 1 base, with 10 bases left between them. The CDR3 nucleotides are TGTGCCAGCACGTTCCGGGGAACTAATGAAAAACTGTTTTTT. It translates to CASTFRGTNEKLFF.

This CDR3 is CASSRALEGTDTQYF. CDR3 bases: TGTGCCAGCAGCCGAGCCTTGGAGGGGACAGATACGCAGTATTTT. The rearrangement links TRBV6-1 to TRBJ2-3; a possible D gene is TRBD2 (6 bases). The ends were cut back, 6 bases at V and 3 bases at J, with 16 bases in the middle. Germline V lookup: CDR1 MNHNS, CDR2 SASEGT. The CDR3 has 15 amino acids.

The CDR3 sequence is CASSFHRGLYEQYF. As DNA, the CDR3 is TGTGCCAGCAGTTTTCACAGGGGGCTTTACGAGCAGTACTTC. The V gene is TRBV28, the J gene TRBJ2-7; 9 nucleotides match TRBD1. CDR3 length equals 14 residues. V gave up 3 bases and J gave up 4 bases; unmatched junction bases: 4. Germline-derived CDR1 and CDR2 are MDHEN and SYDVKM.

The chain carries TRBV6-1 and TRBJ1-1, with 8 bases matching TRBD1. Germline lookup yields CDR1 MNHNS and CDR2 SASEGT. J lost 0 bases, V lost 3 bases, and 6 bases had no gene match. This CDR3 spans 16 amino acids. The CDR3 sequence is CASSDPWTGMNTEAFF. The CDR3 DNA reads TGTGCCAGCAGTGATCCTTGGACAGGGATGAACACTGAAGCTTTCTTT.

The V call is TRBV18, the J call TRBJ2-7; 7 nucleotides match TRBD1. The CDR3 sequence is 15 residues long. V shed 0 bases and J 2 bases; nucleotides not matched to a gene: 4. Germline loops: CDR1 KGHSH, CDR2 LQKENI. The CDR3 sequence is CASSPPGQRTYEQYF. In DNA, the CDR3 is TGTGCCAGCTCACCACCGGGACAGCGCACCTACGAGCAGTACTTC.

The CDR3 spells CASSLTGLLSTDTQYF. Written as DNA, the CDR3 is TGTGCCAGCAGCTTAACTGGTCTACTTAGCACAGATACGCAGTATTTT. V gene TRBV7-3 combines with J gene TRBJ2-3, with no clear D. CDR3 length: 16 amino acids. The V gene's germline CDR1 is SGHTA and CDR2 FQGTGA. The V end lost 0 bases, the J end lost 0 bases, and 10 bases lay between the germline ends.

The rearrangement joins TRBV6-1 to TRBJ2-5, with 10 positions matching TRBD2. The CDR3 runs to 15 residues. Losses at the gene ends were 2 bases for V and 5 bases for J; bases not matched to a gene: 5. The germline V gene encodes CDR1 MNHNS and CDR2 SASEGT. CDR3 sequence: CASSELAGGGETQYF. The CDR3 DNA sequence: TGTGCCAGCAGTGAATTAGCGGGAGGAGGGGAGACCCAGTACTTC.

The gene calls are TRBV7-2 and TRBJ1-4, with 7 bases identical to TRBD1. The germline V gene has CDR1 SGHTA and CDR2 FQGNSA. This CDR3 has 16 residues. The J segment lost 6 bases and the V segment lost 5 bases, leaving 12 bases of the junction unmatched. CDR3 DNA sequence: TGTGCCAGCAGCCTAGACAGGGCTAGTTCTGATGAAAAACTGTTTTTT. This sequence encodes CASSLDRASSDEKLFF.

This chain links TRBV27 with TRBJ1-6; tentative D call: TRBD1 (6 bases). V dropped 0 bases and J dropped 10 bases, with 13 bases sitting between them. Per germline, CDR1 MNHEY and CDR2 SMNVEV (reference sequence). The CDR3 is made up of 15 amino acids. This chain's CDR3 is CASSLSGGARSPLHF. The CDR3 DNA reads TGTGCCAGCAGTTTATCTGGGGGGGCCCGATCACCCCTCCACTTT.

The chain is built from TRBV5-6 and TRBJ1-1, with 7 bases matching TRBD1. The CDR3 totals 17 residues. V was clipped by 2 bases and J by 0 bases; unmatched bases: 10. Germline assignment: CDR1 SGHDT and CDR2 YYEEEE. Written as DNA, the CDR3 is TGTGCCAGCAGCTTACGACAGGGAATCACCATGAACACTGAAGCTTTCTTT. Its translation: CASSLRQGITMNTEAFF.

This chain links TRBV6-5 with TRBJ2-2, with 7 bases lining up with TRBD2. This CDR3 contains 13 residues. The germline V gene has CDR1 MNHEY and CDR2 SVGAGI. The trim removed 8 bases at V and 6 bases at J, leaving 6 bases unmatched. CDR3 protein: CASWKGRAGELFF. Written as DNA, the CDR3 is TGTGCCAGCTGGAAGGGGAGGGCCGGGGAGCTGTTTTTT.

V gene TRBV6-6 combines with J gene TRBJ2-1; the match to TRBD1 covers 9 bases. The CDR3 has 13 residues. Losses at the gene ends were 6 bases for V and 10 bases for J; bases not matched to a gene: 7. Germline-derived CDR1 and CDR2 are MNHNY and SVGAGI (reference sequence). CDR3: CASSNRGLGEQFF. The CDR3, as DNA: TGTGCCAGCAGCAACAGGGGGCTTGGGGAGCAGTTCTTC.

This chain joins TRBV5-1 and TRBJ2-3, with 7 positions matching TRBD1. Per the germline V gene, CDR1 is SGHRS and CDR2 is YFSETQ. CDR3 size: 14 residues. Losses at the gene ends were 4 bases for V and 10 bases for J; bases not matched to a gene: 12. The CDR3 here is CASSELQSQGSQYF. In DNA form, the CDR3 reads TGCGCCAGCAGCGAATTACAATCACAGGGGTCGCAGTATTTT.

V gene TRBV5-1 combines with J gene TRBJ2-4; D call uncertain. This CDR3 has 15 residues. Germline-derived CDR1 and CDR2 are SGHRS and YFSETQ. Trimming took off 4 bases at V and 6 bases at J, with 17 bases between the two ends. CDR3 DNA sequence: TGCGCCAGCAGCCCCCGCTGGGCCAGGTTAAACATTCAGTACTTC. It codes for CASSPRWARLNIQYF.

The J gene is TRBJ1-4, the V gene TRBV5-1; D not resolved. This CDR3 is 14 amino acids long. V shed 0 bases and J shed 3 bases, with 6 bases lying between them. The germline gives CDR1 SGHRS, CDR2 YFSETQ. The DNA of the CDR3 is TGCGCCAGCAGCTTGGGACAATCTAATGAAAAACTGTTTTTT. Translation: CASSLGQSNEKLFF.

A remark on this clone: Its ends do not fully match the called genes, so a read error is possible. DNA of the CDR3: TGTGCCAGCAGCCTAGGGGGGACGCAGGGGTACGAGCAGTACTTC. This translates into CASSLGGTQGYEQYF. The chain carries TRBV13 and TRBJ2-7, with D perhaps TRBD1 or TRBD2 (6 bases each). This CDR3 has 15 residues. The V gene's germline CDR1 is PRHDT and CDR2 FYEKMQ (reference sequence).

The chain combines TRBV27 with TRBJ2-1; 7 positions match TRBD2. This CDR3 is built from 15 residues. Per germline, CDR1 MNHEY and CDR2 SMNVEV (reference sequence). The V segment lost 7 bases and the J segment 7 bases; nucleotides outside the gene matches: 13. DNA for the CDR3: TGTGCCAGCACCCATCCCCCCCCGCGGGGGAATGAGCAGTTCTTC. Its protein is CASTHPPPRGNEQFF.

The chain recombines TRBV5-1 with TRBJ2-1, with 13 bases identical to TRBD2. The length of the CDR3 is 15 residues. Germline CDR1 reads SGHRS; CDR2 reads YFSETQ. The ends lost 4 bases at V and 6 bases at J; junction bases unmatched: 4. CDR3 loop: CASSGLAGAGNEQFF. As DNA, the CDR3 is TGCGCCAGCAGCGGACTAGCGGGGGCGGGCAATGAGCAGTTCTTC.

Notes on this clone: Relative to the germline gene, one junction end is altered; a read error may explain this. The sample holds other DNA sequences that translate to the same CDR3. This rearrangement joins TRBV4-1 to TRBJ1-1; tentative D call: TRBD1 (6 bases). The germline gives CDR1 MGHRA, CDR2 YSYEKL. The CDR3 extends over 14 amino acids. In DNA, the CDR3 is TGCGCCAGCAGCTCTGTTGGACAGAACACCGAAGCTTTCTTT. Its protein product is CASSSVGQNTEAFF.

The J gene is TRBJ2-7, the V gene TRBV10-2, with D perhaps matching TRBD2 (5 bases). The V end lost 0 bases, the J end lost 5 bases, and 11 bases lay between the germline ends. The germline V gene has CDR1 WSHSY and CDR2 SAAADI. The CDR3 is 14 residues long. The CDR3 is CASSESRGFDEQYF. The CDR3 nucleotides read TGCGCCAGCAGTGAGTCTCGGGGATTCGACGAGCAGTACTTC.

This chain joins TRBV7-9 and TRBJ2-1; 7 nucleotides match TRBD2. The CDR3 is 14 amino acids. CDR1 and CDR2 (germline): SEHNR, FQNEAQ (reference sequence). V shed 5 bases, J shed 4 bases, and the junction held 5 bases outside the gene matches. The CDR3 DNA sequence: TGTGCCAGCAGCACTTCTAGCGGATACAATGAGCAGTTCTTC. Encoded protein: CASSTSSGYNEQFF.

This chain uses TRBV5-6 with TRBJ1-2, with 9 positions matching TRBD1. This CDR3 region has 18 residues. Trimming at V came to 5 bases and at J to 4 bases, leaving 18 bases not matched to a gene. The germline V gene encodes CDR1 SGHDT and CDR2 YYEEEE. The CDR3 nucleotides are TGTGCCAGCAGTTTTGAGGTTTCAGGGACAGGGACCGGCTATGGCTACACCTTC. Protein product: CASSFEVSGTGTGYGYTF.

This chain's CDR3 is CASRQGRGGVPYNEQFF. The CDR3 bases are TGTGCCAGTCGACAGGGCCGGGGAGGAGTCCCCTACAATGAGCAGTTCTTC. The chain recombines TRBV11-1 with TRBJ2-1; the D gene is possibly TRBD1 (7 bases). The CDR3 totals 17 residues. Germline CDR1 is SGHAT and CDR2 is FQDESV (reference sequence). Trimming took 9 bases from V and 2 from J, leaving 23 bases between them.

V usage is TRBV6-5 and J usage is TRBJ2-5; 10 nucleotides align to TRBD2. Germline V gene lookup returns CDR1 MNHEY and CDR2 SVGAGI. This CDR3 comprises 15 residues. J gave up 5 bases and V 6 bases, and 9 bases lay outside the gene matches. CDR3 in amino acids: CASRSSGGATETQYF. The CDR3 nucleotides read TGTGCCAGCAGATCCAGCGGGGGGGCCACTGAGACCCAGTACTTC.

V and J are TRBV7-8 and TRBJ2-5, with 7 bases that match TRBD1. The CDR3 extends over 13 amino acids. Germline V lookup: CDR1 SGHVS, CDR2 FQNEAQ. After removal of 3 bases from V and 4 bases from J, the junction contained 2 bases not matched to a gene. The DNA of the CDR3 is TGTGCCAGCAGCTTTGACAGGGCAGAGACCCAGTACTTC. The encoded protein is CASSFDRAETQYF.

The CDR3 reads CASSEPWTGMDTEAFF. The CDR3 DNA reads TGTGCCAGCAGTGAACCCTGGACAGGGATGGACACTGAAGCTTTCTTT. The chain combines TRBV6-1 with TRBJ1-1; TRBD1 matches at 8 bases. CDR1 and CDR2 from the germline V gene are MNHNS and SASEGT. Trimming took 2 bases from V and 3 from J; bases not matched to a gene: 8. The length of the CDR3 is 16 residues.